Below, 17 T cell receptor beta chains from the same sample are listed, as sequenced in a study of blood T cell repertoires in COVID-19 (dated by TCRdb to the early 2020s). The library was prepared using the immunoSEQ multiplex PCR assay. Sourced from immuneACCESS, this table was stored by TCRdb with only in-frame sequences that have V and J called. A share of the clones is absent; for the studies checked, an unresolved V gene accounts for under half, and the remainder has no known explanation. This sample holds hundreds of thousands of clones; 89% were observed only once. The ten largest clonotypes hold approximately 0.9% of the sample. The sample taken for sequencing was peripheral blood. The receptor set was obtained from a man aged 18 to 30 with COVID-19, enrolled during active disease.

This clone is a singleton in its sample. V and J are TRBV5-1 and TRBJ2-1, with D maybe TRBD2 (6 bases). V dropped 4 bases and J dropped 5 bases, with 10 bases sitting between them. Looked up from germline, CDR1 is SGHRS and CDR2 is YFSETQ. The CDR3 contains 13 residues. The chain's CDR3 is CASSLLANNEQFF. The CDR3, as DNA: TGCGCCAGCAGCCTACTAGCCAACAATGAGCAGTTCTTC.

The CDR3 nucleotides read TGTGCCAGCAGTTCGACCATCCAGGGGGTCCAGTACTTC. It is translated as CASSSTIQGVQYF. V gene TRBV12-3 or TRBV12-4 combines with J gene TRBJ2-5; 7 positions agree with TRBD1. V lost 4 bases, J lost 10 bases, and 9 bases stayed unmatched. The CDR3 has 13 residues.

The V call is TRBV4-2, the J call TRBJ2-3, with 7 bases lining up with TRBD2. The CDR3 covers 18 residues. With V trimmed by 0 bases and J by 0 bases, 9 bases remained unmatched. From germline, CDR1 is LGHNA and CDR2 YNFKEQ. The CDR3 loop is CASSQEAVAGTSTDTQYF. CDR3 nucleotides: TGTGCCAGCAGCCAAGAGGCCGTAGCGGGTACTAGCACAGATACGCAGTATTTT.

The genes are TRBV6-5 and TRBJ2-7, with D possibly TRBD2 on 5 matching bases. The V end was cut by 6 bases, the J end by 3 bases, with 15 bases between. There are 14 residues in the CDR3. Per the germline V gene, CDR1 is MNHEY and CDR2 is SVGAGI. CDR3 sequence reads: CASRRTGIFYEQYF. In DNA, the CDR3 is TGTGCCAGCAGACGAACCGGGATTTTCTACGAGCAGTACTTC.

CDR3 nucleotides: TGTGCCTGGACCAGGACAGGAGCAGGGGGAGGCTACACCTTC. As protein: CAWTRTGAGGGYTF. The chain employs TRBV30 and TRBJ1-2; TRBD1 aligns across 7 bases. CDR1 and CDR2 (germline): GTSNPN, SVGIG (reference sequence). Trimming at V came to 4 bases and at J to 8 bases, leaving 13 bases not matched to a gene. The CDR3 has 14 residues.

For the CDR3, the DNA is TGTGCCAGCAGCTTACATGCGGGACAAGAGACCCAGTACTTC. This sequence encodes CASSLHAGQETQYF. This sequence joins TRBV11-3 and TRBJ2-5; the D gene is possibly TRBD2 (6 bases). Trimming cost V 2 bases and J 2 bases, with 9 bases left between them. Germline V CDR1 and CDR2: SGHNT, YENEEA. The CDR3 loop spans 14 amino acids.

The V call is TRBV7-2, the J call TRBJ2-7; D gene unclear. This CDR3 is built from 14 residues. The V gene's germline CDR1 is SGHTA and CDR2 FQGNSA. V dropped 5 bases and J dropped 3 bases, with 14 bases sitting between them. In DNA form, the CDR3 reads TGTGCCAGCAGCCTTAGCAAGGATGTCTACGAGCAGTACTTC. Protein sequence: CASSLSKDVYEQYF. Supplemented by reference TRBV7-2 and TRBJ2-7, the full variable domain reads GAGVSQSPSNKVTEKGKDVELRCDPISGHTALYWYRQSLGQGLEFLIYFQGNSAPDKSGLPSDRFSAERTGGSVSTLTIQRTQQEDSAVYLCASSLSKDVYEQYFGPGTRLTVT.

The chain is built from TRBV7-9 and TRBJ1-2, with 7 bases that match TRBD1. The CDR3 has 13 amino acids. Germline loops: CDR1 SEHNR, CDR2 FQNEAQ (reference sequence). Trimming removed 3 bases from V and 9 bases from J; junction bases left unmatched: 7. The CDR3 region has the DNA TGTGCCAGCAGCTTTAGGCCAGGGGGGAGCTACACCTTC. Its translation: CASSFRPGGSYTF.

The chain combines TRBV6-5 with TRBJ1-5, with D maybe TRBD1 (6 bases). This CDR3 comprises 15 residues. Trimming took 6 bases from V and 4 from J, leaving 16 bases between them. CDR1 MNHEY and CDR2 SVGAGI come from the germline V gene. DNA for the CDR3: TGTGCCAGCAGCGGGGGGCCAGGGTATAATCAGCCCCAGCATTTT. It encodes CASSGGPGYNQPQHF.

The chain has TRBV13 and TRBJ2-5, with 8 positions matching TRBD2. The germline gives CDR1 PRHDT, CDR2 FYEKMQ (reference sequence). V lost 3 bases to trimming and J lost 5 bases; unmatched junction nucleotides: 8. The CDR3 is 15 amino acids. In DNA form, the CDR3 reads TGTGCCAGCAGCTTGGGGCGGGGGGCAATGGAGACCCAGTACTTC. It specifies CASSLGRGAMETQYF.

This chain uses TRBV3-1 (or the pseudogene TRBV3-2) with TRBJ2-7; 10 bases fit TRBD2. Germline CDR1 is LGHDT and CDR2 is YNNKEL (reference sequence). The J segment lost 2 bases and the V segment lost 4 bases, leaving 2 bases of the junction unmatched. CDR3 length equals 14 residues. CDR3 residues: CASSLGLAAYEQYF. CDR3 nucleotide sequence: TGTGCCAGCAGCCTAGGACTAGCGGCCTACGAGCAGTACTTC.

This chain uses TRBV7-8 with TRBJ1-5; maybe TRBD1 (5 bases). Trimming took off 1 base at V and 2 bases at J, with 6 bases between the two ends. The germline V gene has CDR1 SGHVS and CDR2 FQNEAQ. The length of the CDR3 is 14 residues. CDR3 bases: TGTGCCAGCAGCTTAGTACAGGGCAATCAGCCCCAGCATTTT. This codes for CASSLVQGNQPQHF.

This chain uses TRBV2 with TRBJ1-6; 8 nucleotides agree with TRBD1. V was clipped by 8 bases and J by 5 bases; unmatched bases: 2. The V gene's germline CDR1 is SNHLY and CDR2 FYNNEI. The CDR3 spans 13 residues. The CDR3 reads CASRTGNNSPLHF. In DNA, the CDR3 is TGTGCCAGCCGGACAGGGAATAATTCACCCCTCCACTTT. Variable domain in full (rest from reference TRBV2 and TRBJ1-6): EPEVTQTPSHQVTQMGQEVILRCVPISNHLYFYWYRQILGQKVEFLVSFYNNEISEKSEIFDDQFSVERPDGSNFTLKIRSTKLEDSAMYFCASRTGNNSPLHFGNGTRLTVT.

This clone appeared once. V usage is TRBV5-1 and J usage is TRBJ1-3, with D possibly TRBD1 on 5 matching bases. There are 15 residues in the CDR3. V was pared by 5 bases and J by 2 bases, with 14 bases between. The germline gives CDR1 SGHRS, CDR2 YFSETQ. The CDR3 spells CASSWSGTTGNTIYF. The CDR3 DNA is TGCGCCAGCAGTTGGAGTGGGACTACTGGAAACACCATATATTTT.

This clone was recorded a few times. This sequence joins TRBV13 and TRBJ1-5; D gene uncertain. V lost 3 bases and J 4 bases, leaving 4 bases between the germline ends. Germline V CDR1 and CDR2: PRHDT, FYEKMQ (reference sequence). The CDR3 is 12 amino acids. Written as DNA, the CDR3 is TGTGCCAGCAGCTTCGGGAATCAGCCCCAGCATTTT. Translating gives CASSFGNQPQHF.

V gene TRBV6-6 combines with J gene TRBJ1-5; a possible D gene is TRBD1 (5 bases). CDR1 MNHNY and CDR2 SVGAGI come from the germline V gene (reference sequence). V dropped 6 bases and J dropped 4 bases, with 10 bases sitting between them. CDR3 length equals 13 residues. This CDR3 is CASRAGQNQPQHF. For the CDR3, the DNA is TGTGCCAGCAGAGCGGGGCAAAATCAGCCCCAGCATTTT.

The chain combines TRBV10-3 with TRBJ2-1; the D is unclear. V shed 0 bases and J shed 7 bases, with 7 bases lying between them. CDR3 size: 13 residues. CDR1 ENHRY and CDR2 SYGVKD come from the germline V gene. CDR3 amino acids: CAISESVANEQFF. CDR3 in DNA: TGTGCCATCAGTGAGTCGGTGGCTAATGAGCAGTTCTTC.